This T cell receptor (beta chain) appears in the sequencing data of a study of Siglec-9 on CD8 T cells in melanoma. Of note for this clone: Its matching antigen is unknown.

Overall study findings and caveats: Siglec-9 reportedly marks and regulates an effector memory CD8+ T-cell subset apparently accumulating in melanoma tumors.

Here immunoSEQ multiplex PCR was the method, and the copy in TCRdb shows in-frame clones only, minus some. The sample gives 25,000 to 30,000 clones, 80% of which show up once; 5.5% to 7.5% is in the top ten. The CDR3 loop spans 12 amino acids. Germline V gene lookup returns CDR1 SGDLS and CDR2 YYNGEE. V was cut by 0 bases and J by 8 bases, with 6 bases left in between. The origin of this receptor is a human donor in good health. The V and J genes are TRBV9 and TRBJ2-1; the D is unclear. What was sequenced was Siglec-9- CD8+ T cells sorted from blood. The CDR3 DNA is TGTGCCAGCAGCGTAGTAGATTATGAGCAGTTCTTC. Its translation is CASSVVDYEQFF.